These 28 T cell receptor beta chains came from one sample sequenced in a study of early T cells in non-severe SARS-CoV-2 infection. Via MiXCR, TCRdb re-called the 5' RACE reads, giving one row per CDR3 protein. Among about 38,000 distinct CDR3 sequences listed, roughly 4.4% were seen once. The sequenced material came from whole blood. These receptors were collected from an adult who was a healthcare worker with PCR-confirmed SARS-CoV-2 infection or an uninfected control (not recorded which).

This chain uses TRBV2 with TRBJ2-1, with no clear D. Germline V CDR1 and CDR2: SNHLY, FYNNEI. The germline V and J ends were trimmed by 8 bases and 0 bases, with 8 bases remaining between them. This CDR3 is 13 amino acids long. The CDR3 sequence: CASCTTSYNEQFF. The CDR3 nucleotides read TGTGCCAGCTGTACGACCTCCTACAATGAGCAGTTCTTC.

At least ten counts were recorded for this clonotype. The rearrangement uses TRBV12-3 or TRBV12-4 and TRBJ2-5; the D is unclear. The CDR3 length is 13 residues. The V end lost 2 bases, the J end lost 5 bases, and 9 bases lay between the germline ends. The CDR3 nucleotides are TGTGCCAGCAGTTTAACCGGGCGGGAGACCCAGTACTTC. Protein: CASSLTGRETQYF.

This clonotype occurred a few times. The rearrangement links TRBV7-9 to TRBJ1-3, with a weak D call TRBD1 (5 bases). Trimming took off 7 bases at V and 0 bases at J, with 16 bases between the two ends. CDR1 SEHNR and CDR2 FQNEAQ come from the germline V gene (reference sequence). CDR3 length: 16 amino acids. The CDR3 DNA reads as TGTGCCAGCACACTGCCCGGGGGAAACTCTGGAAACACCATATATTTT. It translates to CASTLPGGNSGNTIYF.

This clonotype was counted many times. This sequence joins TRBV11-2 and TRBJ1-6, with D perhaps matching TRBD1 (6 bases). Germline V lookup: CDR1 SGHAT, CDR2 FQNNGV. This CDR3 is built from 16 residues. Trimming shortened V by 7 bases and J by 7 bases, and 20 bases separated the two germline ends. Here the CDR3 DNA reads TGTGCCAGCACCTCCGACAGGACATTCCACAATTCACCCCTCCACTTT. Protein product: CASTSDRTFHNSPLHF.

This clonotype was seen repeatedly, ten times or more. The chain uses TRBV5-1 and TRBJ2-3; D gene uncertain. V was shortened by 3 bases and J by 0 bases, with 17 bases between the two germline ends. Germline lookup yields CDR1 SGHRS and CDR2 YFSETQ. This CDR3 has 17 amino acids. CDR3 in amino acids: CASSSLSGGSSTDTQYF. The CDR3 DNA reads TGCGCCAGCAGCTCCCTCTCAGGTGGCTCTAGCACAGATACGCAGTATTTT.

In the case of this clonotype: One end of the junction varies from germline; a read error may be responsible. The J gene is TRBJ1-6, the V gene TRBV5-5, with D possibly TRBD1 on 6 matching bases. The germline V gene encodes CDR1 SGHKS and CDR2 YYEKEE (reference sequence). This CDR3 comprises 17 residues. CDR3 sequence: CASSSLQGGQRNSPLHF. DNA for the CDR3: TGTGCCAGCAGCTCACTACAGGGTGGACAAAGGAATTCACCCCTCCATTTT.

The V gene is TRBV10-3, the J gene TRBJ2-2; D unresolved. Germline-derived CDR1 and CDR2 are ENHRY and SYGVKD. V lost 6 bases to trimming and J lost 3 bases, with 11 bases between them. The CDR3 consists of 14 residues. The CDR3 spells CAIRPRQDTGELFF. CDR3 nucleotides: TGTGCCATCAGGCCAAGACAAGACACCGGGGAGCTGTTTTTT.

The sample holds many counts of this clonotype. The J gene is TRBJ2-6, the V gene TRBV25-1; unclear D gene. The V and J ends lost 8 bases and 0 bases respectively, with 5 bases between them. Germline V gene lookup returns CDR1 MGHDK and CDR2 SYGVNS. The CDR3 totals 13 residues. CDR3 DNA: TGTGCCAGCTACAGCTCTGGGGCCAACGTCCTGACTTTC. Translated: CASYSSGANVLTF. Filled out from reference TRBV25-1 and TRBJ2-6, the complete variable domain reads EADIYQTPRYLVIGTGKKITLECSQTMGHDKMYWYQQDPGMELHLIHYSYGVNSTEKGDLSSESTVSRIRTEHFPLTLESARPSHTSQYLCASYSSGANVLTFGAGSRLTVL.

This clonotype was seen ten or more times. The chain recombines TRBV7-2 with TRBJ1-1; no clear D gene. The germline CDR1 and CDR2 sequences are SGHTA and FQGNSA. The V gene lost 1 base and the J gene lost 1 base, with 7 bases spanning the gap. The CDR3 contains 14 residues. In DNA form, the CDR3 reads TGTGCCAGCAGCTTAGTCGGCTGGAACACTGAAGCTTTCTTT. Encoded protein: CASSLVGWNTEAFF.

The chain carries TRBV5-1 and TRBJ2-5, with D tentatively TRBD1 (6 bases). This CDR3 region has 16 residues. Germline-derived CDR1 and CDR2 are SGHRS and YFSETQ. V shed 3 bases and J shed 7 bases, with 22 bases lying between them. CDR3 amino acids: CASSSLSDSHSGTQYF. The CDR3 DNA reads TGCGCCAGCAGCTCACTCTCGGACAGCCATTCGGGGACCCAGTACTTC.

This clonotype was seen only a few times. The chain uses TRBV3-1 and TRBJ2-2; D is unresolved. CDR1 is LGHDT, CDR2 YNNKEL, per germline (reference sequence). V gave up 7 bases and J gave up 2 bases, with 11 bases separating them. The CDR3 length is 14 residues. The CDR3 DNA is TGTGCCAGCACCCTTGACCCTAACACCGGGGAGCTGTTTTTT. Encoded protein: CASTLDPNTGELFF.

This clonotype has just a few counts. The V and J genes are TRBV3-1 and TRBJ1-1; 8 bases match TRBD1. Trimming took 3 bases from V and 1 from J; bases not matched to a gene: 4. The germline CDR1 and CDR2 sequences are LGHDT and YNNKEL (reference sequence). The CDR3 runs to 15 residues. The CDR3 coding sequence is TGTGCCAGCAGCCAGGACAGGGTTTCGAACACTGAAGCTTTCTTT. Protein: CASSQDRVSNTEAFF. The full variable domain, with the rest looked up from reference TRBV3-1 and TRBJ1-1, is DTAVSQTPKYLVTQMGNDKSIKCEQNLGHDTMYWYKQDSKKFLKIMFSYNNKELIINETVPNRFSPKSPDKAHLNLHINSLELGDSAVYFCASSQDRVSNTEAFFGQGTRLTVV.

This clonotype was observed at least ten times. This sequence joins TRBV10-2 and TRBJ1-1; no firm D call. This CDR3 comprises 16 residues. V was shortened by 2 bases and J by 5 bases, with 18 bases between the two germline ends. Germline loops: CDR1 WSHSY, CDR2 SAAADI. For the CDR3, the DNA is TGCGCCAGCAGTGAGATCCCACGGCCCAGACCTACTGAAGCTTTCTTT. This sequence encodes CASSEIPRPRPTEAFF.

The sample holds many counts of this clonotype. The chain couples TRBV12-3 or TRBV12-4 to TRBJ2-2, with a weak D call TRBD1 (5 bases). The CDR3 loop spans 16 amino acids. The ends were cut back, 0 bases at V and 1 base at J, with 9 bases in the middle. The CDR3 sequence is CASSLALRENTGELFF. Written as DNA, the CDR3 is TGTGCCAGCAGTTTAGCGCTCAGGGAGAACACCGGGGAGCTGTTTTTT.

The chain joins TRBV6-5 to TRBJ2-2; a possible D gene is TRBD2 (6 bases). Germline lookup yields CDR1 MNHEY and CDR2 SVGAGI. Trimming took off 6 bases at V and 6 bases at J, with 14 bases between the two ends. The CDR3 consists of 14 residues. The CDR3 nucleotides are TGTGCCAGCAGCGAGACTAGTGCGGCCGGGGAGCTGTTTTTT. Translation gives CASSETSAAGELFF.

This chain connects TRBV18 to TRBJ1-2; D is perhaps TRBD1 (6 bases). From germline, CDR1 is KGHSH and CDR2 LQKENI. There are 13 residues in the CDR3. Deletions cut 8 bases from V and 3 bases from J, with 13 bases between. DNA for the CDR3: TGTGCCAGCAACCCAGGGGATGACTATGGCTACACCTTC. It codes for CASNPGDDYGYTF.

This clonotype was counted between two and nine times. This chain joins TRBV12-3 or TRBV12-4 and TRBJ2-1; D uncertain. Trimming stripped 6 bases from V and 6 bases from J, with 6 bases between. This CDR3 comprises 11 residues. CDR3 sequence: CASSSRNEQFF. CDR3 bases: TGTGCCAGCAGCTCCCGCAATGAGCAGTTCTTC.

This clonotype was picked up many times. V and J are TRBV2 and TRBJ2-3, with 8 nucleotides matching TRBD1. With V trimmed by 8 bases and J by 4 bases, 8 bases remained unmatched. This CDR3 is 14 amino acids long. Germline lookup yields CDR1 SNHLY and CDR2 FYNNEI. DNA of the CDR3: TGTGCCAGCGACGGACAGGGCCGTGCAGATACGCAGTATTTT. Protein: CASDGQGRADTQYF.

This clonotype was recorded many times. This chain connects TRBV19 to TRBJ1-5, with 8 positions matching TRBD1. The CDR3 has 13 residues. Losses at the gene ends were 4 bases for V and 5 bases for J; bases not matched to a gene: 1. CDR1 LNHDA and CDR2 SQIVND come from the germline V gene (reference sequence). The CDR3, as DNA: TGTGCCAGTAGTACGACAGGGGATCAGCCCCAGCATTTT. It yields the protein CASSTTGDQPQHF.

In this sample, this clonotype turned up a few times. The gene calls are TRBV18 and TRBJ1-1, with TRBD1 as a possible D gene (6 bases). This CDR3 is 13 amino acids long. Germline CDR1 is KGHSH and CDR2 is LQKENI. V lost 3 bases and J 10 bases, leaving 15 bases between the germline ends. As DNA, the CDR3 is TGTGCCAGCTCACCTACCGGACAGTTAGTAGCTTTCTTT. It translates to CASSPTGQLVAFF.

This clonotype has only a few counts. The chain recombines TRBV10-3 with TRBJ1-3; D possibly corresponds to TRBD1 (5 bases). Germline lookup yields CDR1 ENHRY and CDR2 SYGVKD. The CDR3 contains 15 residues. Between the trimmed V and J ends, which lost 7 bases and 0 bases, there was a span of 13 bases. This CDR3 is CAITAGQGSGNTIYF. The DNA of the CDR3 is TGTGCCATCACGGCCGGGCAGGGCTCTGGAAACACCATATATTTT.

This clonotype was counted many times. The J gene is TRBJ2-2, the V gene TRBV4-2, with no clear D. The CDR3 runs 15 residues. Germline CDR1 is LGHNA and CDR2 is YNFKEQ. V lost 4 bases and J lost 4, with 13 bases in between. In nucleotides, the CDR3 is TGTGCCAGCAGCCTCAGCGAATTTGGCACCGGGGAGCTGTTTTTT. It yields the protein CASSLSEFGTGELFF.

This clonotype was found a few times. V gene TRBV5-4 combines with J gene TRBJ2-3; the match to TRBD2 covers 10 bases. V lost 4 bases to trimming and J lost 6 bases; unmatched junction nucleotides: 2. Looked up from germline, CDR1 is SGHNT and CDR2 is YYREEE (reference sequence). The CDR3 sequence is 13 residues long. DNA for the CDR3: TGTGCCAGCAGCGGGACTAGCGCTGATACGCAGTATTTT. Residues: CASSGTSADTQYF.

The V gene is TRBV7-8, the J gene TRBJ2-5, with no clear D. V lost 0 bases to trimming and J lost 1 base, with 9 bases between them. Germline V lookup: CDR1 SGHVS, CDR2 FQNEAQ. The CDR3 has 15 amino acids. CDR3 coding DNA: TGTGCCAGCAGCTTAGCGAGCGAGAGCCAAGAGACCCAGTACTTC. This encodes CASSLASESQETQYF.

This clonotype was found many times. This chain connects TRBV18 to TRBJ1-5, with 8 bases matching TRBD1. The CDR3 is 13 residues long. The germline CDR1 and CDR2 sequences are KGHSH and LQKENI. J lost 6 bases, V lost 6 bases, and 4 bases had no gene match. The CDR3 region has the DNA TGTGCCAGCTCGGAGGGGACAGGTCAGCCCCAGCATTTT. Translation: CASSEGTGQPQHF.

Many counts were recorded for this clonotype. The V call is TRBV28, the J call TRBJ2-5; D perhaps matches TRBD1 (5 bases). Trimming pared 8 bases from V and 4 bases from J, leaving 17 bases between. CDR1 is MDHEN and CDR2 is SYDVKM in the germline V gene. The CDR3 loop spans 14 amino acids. The CDR3 bases are TGTGCCAGCGGAATACCAGGGCAGGTAGAGACCCAGTACTTC. Translated, it gives CASGIPGQVETQYF.

This clonotype was seen many times. The genes are TRBV4-2 and TRBJ1-5; D remains ambiguous. CDR1 and CDR2 from the germline V gene are LGHNA and YNFKEQ. The CDR3 has 14 residues. V lost 0 bases and J 2 bases, leaving 5 bases between the germline ends. The DNA of the CDR3 is TGTGCCAGCAGCCAAGATATCGGCAATCAGCCCCAGCATTTT. Translation gives CASSQDIGNQPQHF.

This clonotype occurred many times. The chain joins TRBV20-1 to TRBJ2-5, with D possibly matching TRBD2 (7 bases). V shed 1 base and J shed 2 bases, with 11 bases lying between them. CDR1 is DFQATT and CDR2 is SNEGSKA in the germline V gene (reference sequence). The CDR3 has 14 residues. For the CDR3, the DNA is TGCAGTGCTAGAGTCGGGGGGCGTCAAGAGACCCAGTACTTC. Translated, it gives CSARVGGRQETQYF.